This T cell receptor (beta chain) appears in the sequencing data of a study of blood T cells in healthy people across ages. PCR was performed a second time for about 7 to 12 cycles using a sample-barcoded 5' primer and a J-beta primer mix. One entry per CDR3 protein results from TCRdb running MiXCR on the 5' RACE reads. In the table there are fewer than 950,000 distinct CDR3 sequences, around 34% of which are singletons. The source material was blood. The receptor was derived from a man aged 18 to 35 in good health.

This chain's CDR3 is CAIRQTGERDTEAFF. Here the CDR3 DNA reads TGTGCCATCAGGCAGACAGGGGAGAGAGACACTGAAGCTTTCTTT. V gene TRBV10-3 combines with J gene TRBJ1-1; 8 positions match TRBD1. Unmatched junction bases numbered 9, after V lost 6 bases and J lost 3 bases. Looked up from germline, CDR1 is ENHRY and CDR2 is SYGVKD. The length of the CDR3 is 15 residues.